This T cell receptor beta chain was found in a study of intratumoral heterogeneity in liver cancer. About the study as a whole: Across the full approximately 15-patient cohort, most patients were male and a median age of around 63 years was recorded. RNA-seq, DNA sequencing, TCR-seq and SNP array data from multiple regions of hepatocellular carcinoma specimens were combined in the study to investigate intratumor heterogeneity. The full cohort included approximately 71 multiregional samples from about 14 HCC patients, consisting of roughly 49 tumoral regions and about 20 adjacent nontumoral regions.

Broader findings and caveats from the paper: Limitations acknowledged by the authors included a relatively low number of patients and under-sampled representation of tumor-infiltrating lymphocytes.

TCR beta chain CDR3 regions were sequenced from genomic DNA using the immunoSEQ assay. Rearranged VDJ segments were amplified with primers annealing to V and J segments. As for how the authors treated the data: Clonality and richness metrics were computed with the ImmunoSeq Analyzer software. Fisher's exact test, supplemented by a beta-binomial method for added stringency, was applied to identify differentially abundant clones between regions. TCRdb obtained this table from immuneACCESS and retained in-frame rearrangements with V and J assigned. These tables miss some clones; where compared with another copy, unresolved V genes account for less than half of the shortfall, and the remainder is unexplained. Clone size and the V and J calls come from that table; the DNA yielded D and trimming. The sample has some 21,000 clones on record, around two thirds of them singletons. The ten largest clones represent roughly a sixth of the sample.

Early-stage hepatocellular carcinoma was present in all patients, and no therapy was administered to any patient before surgical resection. None of the sampled areas showed macroscopic evidence of necrosis or hemorrhage. In a couple of patients, TCR sequencing (ImmunoSeq) was performed on multiple regions. Frozen tissue samples from resection were taken at least 1 cm away from one another. Samples labelled N came from nontumoral liver tissue adjacent to the tumor. Genomic DNA was isolated from bulk tissue with the DNeasy blood and tissue kit. From a lookup of the germline V gene (reference sequence), CDR1 and CDR2 are MNHEY and SMNVEV. The CDR3 has 15 amino acids, counting the end cysteine and phenylalanine. Of all the DNA, just the CDR3 is kept, 45 bases in frame from base 1. The V end gives up 4 bases and the J end 4 bases, leaving 5 bases in the junction not matched to a gene. On this clone: This receptor's antigen is unknown. Base qualities are not at hand, and no much larger clone is one base apart.

This sequence uses TRBV27 and TRBJ2-1; 9 middle bases align to TRBD2. This TCR derives from a woman between 70 and 85 years old with hepatocellular carcinoma. The input for sequencing was tumor-adjacent normal tissue, taken before any cancer treatment. The CDR3 reads CASSWREGSYNEQFF. In nucleotide form, the sequence is TGTGCCAGCAGTTGGCGGGAGGGTTCGTACAATGAGCAGTTCTTC.